The clone carrying this T cell receptor beta chain was found once. Its matching antigen is unknown. This sample is part of a study of shared clonotypes between healthy human individuals. About the research overall: There were three CD4 naive, three CD4 memory, two CD8 naive and one CD8 memory plates per donor. Overall study results and limits: The genetic and exposure-history diversity represented was limited by few donors.

Clones were sequenced by immunoSEQ multiplex PCR, and TCRdb holds only the in-frame ones, with some missing. This sample has over 950,000 clones, with about 72% found just once. The CDR3 contains 13 residues. Trimming removed 0 bases from V and 8 bases from J, with 10 bases in between. Germline V CDR1 and CDR2: ENHRY, SYGVKD. Sequencing was done on a sample of memory CD4+ T cells from PBMCs. Subset specified: CD45RA-negative fraction. J is TRBJ1-2 and V is TRBV10-3, with D possibly being TRBD1 (5 bases). The sequence derives from a man aged 18 to 29 in good health. Some clones in this sample may be carry-over from other donors' samples. The CDR3 loop reads CAISESGGWGYTF. CDR3 bases: TGTGCCATCAGTGAGTCCGGGGGTTGGGGCTACACCTTC.